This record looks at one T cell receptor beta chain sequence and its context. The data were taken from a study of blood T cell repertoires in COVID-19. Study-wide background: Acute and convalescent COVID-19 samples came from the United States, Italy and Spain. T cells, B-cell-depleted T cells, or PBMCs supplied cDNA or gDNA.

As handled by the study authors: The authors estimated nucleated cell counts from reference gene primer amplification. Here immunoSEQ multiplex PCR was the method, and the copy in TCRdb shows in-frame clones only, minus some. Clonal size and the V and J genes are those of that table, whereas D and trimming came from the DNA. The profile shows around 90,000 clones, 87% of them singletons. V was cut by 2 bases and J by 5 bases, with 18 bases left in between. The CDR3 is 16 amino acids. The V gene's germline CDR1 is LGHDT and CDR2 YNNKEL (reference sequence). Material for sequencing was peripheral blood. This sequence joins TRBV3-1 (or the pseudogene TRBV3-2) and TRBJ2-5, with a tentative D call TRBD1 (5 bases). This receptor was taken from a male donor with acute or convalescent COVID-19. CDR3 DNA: TGTGCCAGCAGCCAAAATATCAGGGCAGTAGGGGAGACCCAGTACTTC. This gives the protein CASSQNIRAVGETQYF.